A selection of T cell receptor beta chains follows, all from one sample in a study of early T cells in non-severe SARS-CoV-2 infection. TCRdb used MiXCR to reprocess the 5' RACE reads, holding one entry per CDR3 protein. Among some 44,000 distinct CDR3 sequences, about 6% were seen once, and the ten largest hold about 8%. This specimen was whole blood, taken at baseline. The receptors come from an adult who was a healthcare worker with PCR-confirmed SARS-CoV-2 infection or an uninfected control (not recorded which). Each CDR3 is given with its conserved first and last residue. D genes are given only for firm matches. The size field is filled for only some rows; it gives once, few, many or a size class.

>TRBJ2-6|.|few|TRBV19
TGTGCCAGTAGTATAGGGGCTGGGGCCAACGTCCTGACTTTC
CASSIGAGANVLTF
>TRBJ2-5|TRBD2|.|TRBV12-5
TGTGCTAGTGGCCTCGGACTAGCGAGTTTGGAGACCCAGTACTTC
CASGLGLASLETQYF
>TRBJ2-6|.|.|TRBV24-1
TGTGCCACCAGTCTTTCTGGGGCCAACGTCCTGACTTTC
CATSLSGANVLTF
>TRBJ1-1|.|few|TRBV7-9
TGTGCCAGCGCCCTGGGCATGAACACTGAAGCTTTCTTT
CASALGMNTEAFF
>TRBJ2-7|.|many|TRBV12-3/TRBV12-4
TGTGCCAGCAGCCCAGCCCACGAGCAGTACTTC
CASSPAHEQYF
>TRBJ2-7|.|many|TRBV21-1
TGTGCCAGCAGCAAAGGGCAGGGGACCTACGAGCAGTACTTC
CASSKGQGTYEQYF
>TRBJ2-1|.|.|TRBV29-1
TGCAGCGTTGATGGGTCGGGCAGGGGGGACGAGCAGTTCTTC
CSVDGSGRGDEQFF
>TRBJ1-1|.|many|TRBV4-3
TGCGCCAGCAGCTCGCAGGACAGCCAGAACACTGAAGCTTTCTTT
CASSSQDSQNTEAFF
>TRBJ2-3|TRBD2|few|TRBV18
TGTGCCAGCTCACCAGCTGACTACCCGACTAGCGGGGTCGCAGATACGCAGTATTTT
CASSPADYPTSGVADTQYF
>TRBJ2-7|.|few|TRBV10-1
TGCGCCAGCAGTGGCACTAGGGGCGAGCAGTACTTC
CASSGTRGEQYF
>TRBJ2-2|.|few|TRBV9
TGTGCCAGCAGCGGACAAGATCGATTGAACACCGGGGAGCTGTTTTTT
CASSGQDRLNTGELFF
>TRBJ1-5|.|many|TRBV6-6
TGTGCCAGCAGTCCACCCAATCAGCCCCAGCATTTT
CASSPPNQPQHF
>TRBJ2-7|TRBD1|many|TRBV29-1
TGCAGCGTTGAATTTCCTTCGGGACAGGGGAAAGACGAGCAGTACTTC
CSVEFPSGQGKDEQYF